The 6 T cell receptor beta chains below come from one sample, sequenced in a study of identical twins. In TCRdb, the 5' RACE reads were re-called with MiXCR into one record per CDR3 protein. The sample contains over 600,000 distinct CDR3 sequences, about 20% of which appear only once. In addition, the sample was reused for a study of T cells expressing NK-cell markers.

Sequenced input: PBMCs. All receptors derive from a woman under 30 in good health.

The genes are TRBV20-1 and TRBJ2-7, with D possibly matching TRBD1 (5 bases). V gave up 0 bases and J gave up 6 bases, with 9 bases separating them. CDR1 is DFQATT, CDR2 SNEGSKA, per germline (reference sequence). CDR3 length equals 12 residues. The CDR3 reads CSARDPRAEQYF. The CDR3 DNA follows: TGCAGTGCTAGAGATCCCAGGGCCGAGCAGTACTTC.

This clonotype was picked up a small number of times. The J gene is TRBJ2-7, the V gene TRBV5-1; 13 positions match TRBD2. CDR3 length: 16 amino acids. V lost 3 bases to trimming and J lost 2 bases; unmatched junction nucleotides: 5. Germline V gene lookup returns CDR1 SGHRS and CDR2 YFSETQ. The CDR3 DNA reads as TGCGCCAGCAGCTGGGGAGGGACTAGCGGGGCCTACGAGCAGTACTTC. Its translation: CASSWGGTSGAYEQYF.

This clonotype occurred many times. V and J are TRBV29-1 and TRBJ2-7, with D possibly TRBD2 on 6 matching bases. This CDR3 comprises 14 residues. V was clipped by 4 bases and J by 3 bases, with 16 bases between them. Germline V CDR1 and CDR2: SQVTM, ANQGSEA. Written as DNA, the CDR3 is TGCAGCGTTGTTATTCCGGGCGGGGTCTACGAGCAGTACTTC. It yields the protein CSVVIPGGVYEQYF.

This chain connects TRBV20-1 to TRBJ2-2; 12 positions match TRBD1. Germline lookup yields CDR1 DFQATT and CDR2 SNEGSKA (reference sequence). The CDR3 length is 14 residues. With V trimmed by 6 bases and J by 8 bases, 7 bases remained unmatched. The DNA for the CDR3 is TGCAGTGCCCTGGGACAGGGGGCAGAGGGGGAGCTGTTTTTT. Its translation is CSALGQGAEGELFF.

The CDR3 DNA sequence: TGTGCCAGCAGTCAGCGGGGCAACTGGAATGAGCAGTTCTTC. It encodes CASSQRGNWNEQFF. The chain joins TRBV12-3 or TRBV12-4 to TRBJ2-1; 7 bases match TRBD2. This CDR3 has 14 residues. The ends lost 5 bases at V and 7 bases at J; junction bases unmatched: 8.

This clonotype has only a few counts. Here the CDR3 DNA reads TGCGCCAGCAGGGGGACCTATGAGCAGTTCTTC. Its translation: CASRGTYEQFF. This rearrangement joins TRBV5-1 to TRBJ2-1; D could derive from TRBD1 or TRBD2 (5 bases each). The CDR3 spans 11 residues. Germline loops: CDR1 SGHRS, CDR2 YFSETQ. V was shortened by 5 bases and J by 8 bases, with 8 bases between the two germline ends.